This TCR beta chain was profiled in a study of cytomegalovirus exposure and HLA in healthy donors (TCRdb year 2017). Background for the entire study: An earlier analysis of several hundred of the donors reported more than 250 Gb of sequence data and 117 million unique TCR beta sequences from about 179 million T cells. A separate validation cohort of roughly 130 different subjects was used in addition to the roughly 700-subject first cohort. The study profiled the T cell repertoires of 500 to 800 subjects by immunosequencing and related them to cytomegalovirus serostatus. An earlier analysis of nearly 600 of the donors applied high-throughput TCR beta sequencing to assess whether each TCR beta V gene segment acted as functional or pseudogenic. Alongside the repertoire data, information on donor age, sex, ethnicity and CMV serostatus was compiled. The study aimed to test whether signatures of past pathogen exposure could be identified by cataloging public T cell receptors. The study combined high-throughput TCR immunosequencing, statistical association of individual TCRs with disease status, and machine learning to predict cytomegalovirus infection status. Several DR-DQ haplotypes were treated as single units for association and clustering because of strong linkage in the cohort. HLA typing covered class I and class II loci at four-digit resolution. A later analysis re-examined previously published TCR beta repertoires from over 500 donors and added high-resolution HLA genotyping to investigate patterns of TCR occurrence. About 320 gigabases of sequencing data and 80 million or so unique TCR sequences were included in an early release covering around 600 HLA-typed donors. Every discovery cohort repertoire had been produced on one sequencing platform. Among roughly 370 genotyped donors of the cohort, an average of about 240,000 unique TCR beta nucleotide sequences were sequenced per donor, about a sixth of them non-productive. Rather than using new phenotypic data, the later analysis identified candidate immune exposures from TCR beta sequences and from how often those sequences occurred across donors. Among the roughly 400 genotyped donors, about 83% belonged to the genetic ancestry cluster associated with self-reported Caucasian donors. Genome-wide SNP genotypes for about 60% of the 666 donors were used in a later genetic analysis, which treated that subset as a discovery cohort. The number of donors typed differed by locus, with roughly 629-640 for A, B, C, DRB1 and DQB1, 522 for DQA1, about 610 for DPA1, and 400 to 490 for DPB1. The full study reports these points: An earlier analysis of several hundred of the donors showed that most TCR beta V segments appeared in productive rearrangements either about 87% or about 30% of the time, which broadly matched IMGT annotations. Most TCR sequences were observed very rarely across donors, whereas some public TCRs were present in many individuals. A further reported finding was that TCR beta sequences accurately predicted the HLA-A and HLA-B alleles for most subjects in the first cohort. Presence/absence analyses assumed roughly uniform sequencing depth across donors, an assumption that may not hold. In a later analysis, several top co-occurrence clusters were reported to appear linked to parvovirus B19, influenza, CMV and Epstein-Barr virus. The authors suggested that the approach could potentially be extended to other disease states and immunological phenotypes. In a later analysis, HLA-associated TCR beta chains showed more clonal expansion and lower generation probabilities than non-associated chains that were equally common. The earlier analysis of approximately 540 of the donors excluded some 15 rarely observed V segments, including chromosome 9 orphons, because counts were too low. In a later genetic analysis, fewer N-insertions in productive TCRs were reported among donors in an Asian-associated ancestry cluster than the roughly 700-donor mean. In vitro tests confirmed that three of the cytomegalovirus-associated TCR beta chains recognize cytomegalovirus antigens. According to a later analysis, TCR association rates differed among HLA loci, with DRB1 alleles showing the most associated TCRs and HLA-C alleles showing the fewest. According to a later analysis, most CMV-associated TCR beta chains appeared to be HLA-restricted, and the HLA associations seemed to be driven largely by CMV exposure. V-gene and J-gene trimming of TCR beta chains was associated with a missense DCLRE1C variant in a later genetic analysis, and the association was replicated in an independent cohort. In this cohort, only TCR beta chains were sequenced, and detectable features were limited by the absence of alpha or paired-chain data. In both the original and validation cohorts, the classifier was reported to diagnose cytomegalovirus status with high specificity and sensitivity. Correlated functional status among segregating V segments might be attributable to linkage disequilibrium, but an unknown experimental factor could not be ruled out. In a later analysis, around 17,000 TCR beta sequences were associated with specific HLA alleles at a false discovery rate of 0.05. A group of highly shared sequence variants was considered likely to be a technical artifact of the sequencing pipeline. The study listed approximately 160 TCR beta chains as associated with cytomegalovirus. Because HLA typing was unavailable for some donors at each locus, only the typed subset was used in association tests. CMV serostatus was the only immune exposure information available for the cohort. Strong co-occurrence of HLA alleles, especially DR and DQ, made assigning TCR associations to individual alleles difficult. The 87-base-pair reads could not distinguish some IMGT-functional V segments, including TRBV6-2 and TRBV6-3, so those segments were excluded.

The cohort was made up of approximately 670 healthy bone marrow donors. All cohort members were sampled while nominally healthy, although unrecorded immune exposures were likely present. The donor was CMV seropositive and was included in the group of 250 to 300 seropositive cohort members. A peripheral blood sample was provided by each donor, and peripheral blood mononuclear cells were used for TCR beta sequencing. The Qiagen DNeasy Blood Extraction Kit was used to extract genomic DNA from the blood cell samples. The germline V gene supplies CDR1 SGHRS and CDR2 YFSETQ. The V end loses 0 bases and the J end loses 5 bases, and a stretch of 11 bases separates them. Counted from cysteine to phenylalanine, this CDR3 has 14 amino acids. Only the CDR3 part of the read is kept: 42 bases, read in frame from the first base. Receptor libraries were prepared by the immunoSEQ multiplex PCR assay. For the multiplex PCR, a mixture combining 60 forward primers for TCR Vbeta segments and 13 reverse primers for TCR Jbeta segments was used. Amplification of the CDR3 region of rearranged TCR beta genes was performed with a multiplex PCR assay on genomic DNA. The Illumina HiSeq System was used to sequence the amplified TCR beta libraries as 87-base-pair reads. The authors' pipeline ran thus. A later analysis tallied about 77 million unique TCR beta chains across the 610 or so repertoires, and around 12 million of those chains were shared by two or more donors. A nearest-neighbor algorithm error-corrected the raw reads and collapsed the reads into unique sequences, merging closely related sequences to remove PCR and sequencing errors. CDR3 sequences were aligned to IMGT reference sequences to assign V, D and J gene segments. For a sequence to be retained, at least a six-nucleotide match to both a V gene segment and a J gene segment was required. Rearrangements were called productive when the CDR3 lacked stop codons and stayed in frame with V and J; all others were non-productive. Following IMGT convention, CDR3 was defined as the stretch from the second conserved V-encoded cysteine up to the conserved J-encoded phenylalanine. In an earlier analysis of roughly 610 of the donors, sequences lacking an unambiguous match to a single V gene segment were excluded. In an earlier analysis of 450 to 700 of the donors, V segments were called functional above 56.7% productive rearrangements and were called segregating when the between-donor standard deviation exceeded 5%. A statistical classification framework was built to diagnose cytomegalovirus status from the catalog of TCR beta chain sequences. V and J gene assignment, in a later analysis, came from comparing TCR nucleotide sequences with IMGT/GENE-DB human TR gene sequences. Using the TCRdist pipeline, a later analysis assigned CDR3 sequences along with most-parsimonious VDJ recombination scenarios. In a later analysis, each TCR beta chain was defined by its CDR3 amino acid sequence together with its V-gene family, and reads lacking a unique V-gene family were excluded. In a later analysis, around 650 highly shared, low-generation-probability nucleotide sequences were removed to address suspected cross-contamination and a sequencing artifact. In a later analysis, a clonal expansion index for each public chain was calculated from normalized within-repertoire ranks of inferred template counts. A later analysis computed generation probabilities with a VDJ recombination model fitted to out-of-frame rearrangements, and checked the results against IGoR. In a later analysis, TCR-TCR, TCR-HLA and TCR-CMV co-occurrence was scored with hypergeometric tests, and a repertoire-size bias correction was applied to TCR pairs. In a later analysis, false discovery rates were estimated by permuting HLA or CMV assignments 20 times. In a later analysis, co-occurring TCRs were grouped using DBSCAN, and TCRdist sequence similarity was added for clustering within HLA-allele-positive subsets. For co-occurrence clustering, repertoires with fewer than 30,000 or more than 120,000 public chains were excluded, along with five repertoires with anomalous nucleotide sharing. The table was pulled from immuneACCESS by TCRdb, which kept in-frame rearrangements only. Such tables lose some clones; where checked, under half of the loss comes from unresolved V genes, and the rest has no known cause. For V, J and clone size, that table is used; D and trimming come from the DNA. For this sample the table gives roughly 120,000 clones, of which around 76% were detected only once. Under 15% of the sample lies in the top ten.

Only one count was recorded for this clone. Its antigen is unknown. It has no much larger one-base neighbor in the sample; base qualities were not kept. The chain employs TRBV5-1 and TRBJ1-2; perhaps TRBD1 is the D gene, with 6 bases matching. This TCR came from a man younger than 45 in good health and CMV-seropositive. Sequenced: PBMCs. The DNA sequence reads TGCGCCAGCAGCTTGGGACAGGCGACGTATGGCTACACCTTC. The translation is CASSLGQATYGYTF.